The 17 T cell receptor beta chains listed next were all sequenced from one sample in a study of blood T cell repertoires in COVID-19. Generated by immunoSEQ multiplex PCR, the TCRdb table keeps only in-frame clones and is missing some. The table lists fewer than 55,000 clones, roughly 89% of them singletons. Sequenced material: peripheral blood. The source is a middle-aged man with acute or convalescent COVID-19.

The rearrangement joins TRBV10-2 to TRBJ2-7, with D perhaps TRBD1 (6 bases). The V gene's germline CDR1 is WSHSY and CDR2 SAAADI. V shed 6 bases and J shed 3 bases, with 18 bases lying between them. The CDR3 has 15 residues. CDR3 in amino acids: CASSETTGQLYEQYF. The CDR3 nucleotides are TGCGCCAGCAGCGAAACAACGGGACAACTCTACGAGCAGTACTTC.

In nucleotides, the CDR3 is TGTGCCAGCAGCTTCGTACTGCGTGAGCAGTTCTTC. The encoded protein is CASSFVLREQFF. The chain recombines TRBV7-2 with TRBJ2-1; D gene uncertain. CDR3 length: 12 amino acids. V lost 3 bases to trimming and J lost 9 bases, with 9 bases between them. The germline V gene has CDR1 SGHTA and CDR2 FQGNSA.

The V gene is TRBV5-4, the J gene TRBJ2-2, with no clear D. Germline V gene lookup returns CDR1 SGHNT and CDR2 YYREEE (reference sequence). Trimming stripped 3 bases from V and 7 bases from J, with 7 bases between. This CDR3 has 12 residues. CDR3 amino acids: CASSYPGGELFF. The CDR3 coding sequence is TGTGCCAGCAGCTACCCCGGCGGGGAGCTGTTTTTT.

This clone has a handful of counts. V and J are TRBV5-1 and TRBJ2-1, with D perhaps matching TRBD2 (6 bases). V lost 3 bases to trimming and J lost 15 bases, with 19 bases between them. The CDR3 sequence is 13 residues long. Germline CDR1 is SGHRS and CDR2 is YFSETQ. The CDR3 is CASSSLVWEAPFF. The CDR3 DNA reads TGCGCCAGCAGCTCTCTGGTTTGGGAGGCGCCGTTCTTC.

The CDR3: CASSVLQPGADTQYF. CDR3 nucleotides: TGTGCCAGCAGCGTTTTGCAGCCAGGGGCAGATACGCAGTATTTT. The rearrangement joins TRBV11-2 to TRBJ2-3, with D possibly being TRBD1 (6 bases). The CDR3 totals 15 residues. Germline V gene sequence: CDR1 SGHAT, CDR2 FQNNGV. Trimming removed 5 bases from V and 4 bases from J, with 16 bases in between.

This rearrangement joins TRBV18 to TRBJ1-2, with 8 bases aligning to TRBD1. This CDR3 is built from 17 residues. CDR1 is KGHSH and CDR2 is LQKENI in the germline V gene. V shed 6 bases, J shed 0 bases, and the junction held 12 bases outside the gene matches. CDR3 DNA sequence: TGTGCCAGCTCCCTAGCGGGGACAGGCGTAGCTAACTATGGCTACACCTTC. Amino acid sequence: CASSLAGTGVANYGYTF.

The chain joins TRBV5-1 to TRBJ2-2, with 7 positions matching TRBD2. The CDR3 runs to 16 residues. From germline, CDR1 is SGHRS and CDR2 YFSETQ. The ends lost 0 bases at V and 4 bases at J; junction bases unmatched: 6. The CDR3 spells CASSLEAGVATGELFF. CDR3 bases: TGCGCCAGCAGCTTGGAGGCGGGAGTAGCCACCGGGGAGCTGTTTTTT.

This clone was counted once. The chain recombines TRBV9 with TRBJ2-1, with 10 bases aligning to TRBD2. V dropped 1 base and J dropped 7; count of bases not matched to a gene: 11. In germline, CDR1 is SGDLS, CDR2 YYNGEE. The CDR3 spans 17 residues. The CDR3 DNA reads TGTGCCAGCAGCGTATTTTTGGGAGCGGGGGGGATTAATGAGCAGTTCTTC. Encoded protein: CASSVFLGAGGINEQFF.

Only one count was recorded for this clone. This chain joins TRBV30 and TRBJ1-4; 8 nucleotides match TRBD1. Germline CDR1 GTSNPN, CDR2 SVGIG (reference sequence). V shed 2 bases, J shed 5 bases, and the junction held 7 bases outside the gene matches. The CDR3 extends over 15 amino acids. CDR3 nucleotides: TGTGCCTGGAGTATCTGGGGACAGGCCAATGAAAAACTGTTTTTT. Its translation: CAWSIWGQANEKLFF.

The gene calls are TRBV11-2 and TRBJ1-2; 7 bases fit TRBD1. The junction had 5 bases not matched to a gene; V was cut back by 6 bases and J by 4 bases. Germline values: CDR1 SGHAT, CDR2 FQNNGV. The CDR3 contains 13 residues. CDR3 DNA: TGTGCCAGCAGTGGGGGACAGTTCTATGGCTACACCTTC. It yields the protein CASSGGQFYGYTF.

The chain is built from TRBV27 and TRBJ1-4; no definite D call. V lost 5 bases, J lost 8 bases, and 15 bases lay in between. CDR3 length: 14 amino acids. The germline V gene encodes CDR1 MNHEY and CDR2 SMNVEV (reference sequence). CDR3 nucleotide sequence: TGTGCCAGCAGTCATATAAGCTCCCGGGAAAAACTGTTTTTT. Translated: CASSHISSREKLFF.

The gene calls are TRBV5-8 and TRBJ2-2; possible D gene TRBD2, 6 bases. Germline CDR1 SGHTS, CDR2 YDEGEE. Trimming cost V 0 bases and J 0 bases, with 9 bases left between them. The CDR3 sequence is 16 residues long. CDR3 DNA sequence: TGTGCCAGCAGCTTGGCGGGCGGGACGAACACCGGGGAGCTGTTTTTT. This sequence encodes CASSLAGGTNTGELFF.

The CDR3 coding sequence is TGTGCCAGCAGCTTGGGCGCACTAGATAGGGAGCAGTACTTC. Amino acid sequence: CASSLGALDREQYF. The rearrangement links TRBV5-6 to TRBJ2-7; D perhaps matches TRBD2 (5 bases). The length of the CDR3 is 14 residues. The germline gives CDR1 SGHDT, CDR2 YYEEEE. The V and J ends lost 0 bases and 7 bases respectively, with 14 bases between them.

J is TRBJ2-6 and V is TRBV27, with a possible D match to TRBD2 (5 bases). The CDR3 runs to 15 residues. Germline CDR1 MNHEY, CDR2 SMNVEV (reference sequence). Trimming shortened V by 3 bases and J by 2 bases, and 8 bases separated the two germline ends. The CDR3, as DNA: TGTGCCAGCAGTTTCGAGAGGGCTGGGGCCAACGTCCTGACTTTC. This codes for CASSFERAGANVLTF.

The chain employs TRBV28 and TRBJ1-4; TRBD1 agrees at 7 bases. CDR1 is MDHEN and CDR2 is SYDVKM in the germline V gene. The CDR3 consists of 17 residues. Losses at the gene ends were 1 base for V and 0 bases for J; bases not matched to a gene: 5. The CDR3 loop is CASSLFPQGATNEKLFF. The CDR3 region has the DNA TGTGCCAGCAGTTTATTCCCGCAGGGGGCAACTAATGAAAAACTGTTTTTT.

CDR3 sequence (DNA): TGTGCCAGCAGCCGCTACCAGGGGCTCTCAGATACGCAGTATTTT. Amino acids: CASSRYQGLSDTQYF. V gene TRBV4-2 combines with J gene TRBJ2-3, with D tentatively TRBD1 (6 bases). The CDR3 totals 15 residues. The germline V and J ends were trimmed by 4 bases and 4 bases, with 15 bases remaining between them. The germline gives CDR1 LGHNA, CDR2 YNFKEQ.

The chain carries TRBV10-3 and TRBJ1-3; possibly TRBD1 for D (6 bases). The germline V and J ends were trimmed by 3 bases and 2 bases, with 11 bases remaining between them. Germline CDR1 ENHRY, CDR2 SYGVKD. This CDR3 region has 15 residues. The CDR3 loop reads CAISDTGKAGNTIYF. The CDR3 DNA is TGTGCCATCAGTGATACAGGGAAGGCTGGAAACACCATATATTTT.